This T cell receptor beta chain derives from a study of blood T cell repertoires in COVID-19. Overall study: Sites in the United States, Italy and Spain provided acute and convalescent COVID-19 samples.

Using immunoSEQ multiplex PCR, the repertoire was profiled, and TCRdb retains in-frame clones only, with some absent. The profile covers more than 150,000 clones, with approximately 80% appearing a single time and more than 10% taken by the ten largest. Patients in Seattle were enrolled during active infection, then followed longitudinally. Looked up from germline, CDR1 is MNHNS and CDR2 is SASEGT. This CDR3 comprises 16 residues. The ends were cut back, 3 bases at V and 3 bases at J, with 18 bases in the middle. The receptor was derived from a woman of 80 years or more with COVID-19, enrolled during active disease. This chain connects TRBV6-1 to TRBJ2-7, with D maybe TRBD1 (6 bases). The material sequenced was peripheral blood. Here the CDR3 reads CASSDAPITGHYEQYF. The CDR3 DNA reads TGTGCCAGCAGTGACGCACCTATTACAGGGCACTACGAGCAGTACTTC.